This T cell receptor (beta chain) was sequenced for a study of blood T cell repertoires in COVID-19. The overall study: Collection of acute and convalescent COVID-19 samples took place in the United States, Italy and Spain. In each case, the material was cDNA or gDNA derived from T cells, B-cell-depleted T cells, or PBMCs.

Under the authors' procedure: By means of reference gene primer amplification, nucleated cell counts were estimated. Clones were sequenced by immunoSEQ multiplex PCR, and TCRdb holds only the in-frame ones, with some missing. The DNA gave D and trimming, while V, J and clone size come from that table. The sample contains approximately 130,000 clones, 84% of which appear only once. Sequenced: peripheral blood. This TCR came from a human donor in a cohort sampled during active COVID-19.

For the CDR3, the DNA is TGTGCCAGCGGAGGAGACTATGGCTACACCTTC. Encoded protein: CASGGDYGYTF. The rearrangement links TRBV7-9 to TRBJ1-2; D not certain. CDR3 length: 11 residues. Trimming took 8 bases from V and 3 from J, leaving 7 bases between them. Per the germline V gene, CDR1 is SEHNR and CDR2 is FQNEAQ (reference sequence).